These 3 T cell receptor beta chains came from one sample sequenced in a study of beta chain features in type 1 diabetes. The investigators reverse transcribed all of the isolated RNA, so they sequenced expressed TCRB transcripts. Clones were sequenced by immunoSEQ multiplex PCR, and TCRdb holds only the in-frame ones, with some missing. The sample carries 200,000 to 250,000 clones, approximately 10% recorded once. The material sequenced was central memory CD4+ T cells from blood. These receptors came from a man younger than 35 in good health.

This clone was found a few times. The chain links TRBV12-5 to TRBJ2-3, with D hard to call. V was shortened by 2 bases and J by 5 bases, with 11 bases between the two germline ends. This CDR3 spans 14 amino acids. CDR1 is LGHNT and CDR2 is FRNRAP in the germline V gene. CDR3 region: CASGLNVVGDTQYF. CDR3 sequence (DNA): TGTGCTAGTGGTTTGAACGTTGTCGGAGATACGCAGTATTTT.

The CDR3 spells CSPLLTGTSGREFCSYEQYF. CDR3 nucleotides: TGCAGCCCCCTACTCACGGGGACTAGCGGGAGGGAGTTTTGCTCCTACGAGCAGTACTTC. The rearrangement joins TRBV29-1 to TRBJ2-7, with 16 positions matching TRBD2. Trimming cost V 8 bases and J 0 bases; bases outside gene matches: 19. CDR3 length: 20 amino acids. Per germline, CDR1 SQVTM and CDR2 ANQGSEA.

This clone has only a few counts. The rearrangement links TRBV30 to TRBJ2-7; tentatively, D is TRBD1 (6 bases). Germline CDR1 GTSNPN, CDR2 SVGIG (reference sequence). The CDR3 is 17 amino acids. V was pared by 4 bases and J by 1 base, with 23 bases between. CDR3 DNA: TGTGCCTGGACTCCTTTTCCACAGGGAACCGTTTCCTACGAGCAGTACTTC. Its translation: CAWTPFPQGTVSYEQYF. The whole variable domain, filled in from reference TRBV30 and TRBJ2-7, reads SQTIHQWPATLVQPVGSPLSLECTVEGTSNPNLYWYRQAAGRGLQLLFYSVGIGQISSEVPQNLSASRPQDRQFILSSKKLLLSDSGFYLCAWTPFPQGTVSYEQYFGPGTRLTVT.